The 11 T cell receptor beta chains below come from one sample, sequenced in a study of CD8+ T cells in alopecia areata. Treatment meaning: oral pan-JAK inhibitor, 5-10 mg twice daily. RNA was isolated and reverse transcribed to cDNA, the sequencing template. Using immunoSEQ multiplex PCR, the repertoire was profiled, and TCRdb retains in-frame clones only, with some absent. The data hold 200,000 to 250,000 clones, with less than 75% observed a single time. Sequencing was performed on CD4+ T cells sorted from blood, taken at week 4, from a patient treated with tofacitinib. These receptor sequences come from a human donor with alopecia areata.

This clone was observed a handful of times. The J gene is TRBJ1-4, the V gene TRBV18; D is unresolved. The V end lost 3 bases, the J end lost 7 bases, and 3 bases lay between the germline ends. This CDR3 comprises 11 residues. Germline V gene sequence: CDR1 KGHSH, CDR2 LQKENI. The CDR3 spells CASSPGEKLFF. The CDR3 bases are TGTGCCAGCTCACCCGGTGAAAAACTGTTTTTT.

This clone came up a few times. The chain employs TRBV29-1 and TRBJ2-3; tentative D call: TRBD2 (6 bases). V dropped 7 bases and J dropped 5 bases, with 10 bases sitting between them. The CDR3 totals 11 residues. Germline lookup yields CDR1 SQVTM and CDR2 ANQGSEA. The CDR3 DNA is TGCAGCGACGGAGGGCAAGATACGCAGTATTTT. Its protein product is CSDGGQDTQYF.

V is TRBV4-2 and J is TRBJ1-5; D uncertain. CDR1 LGHNA and CDR2 YNFKEQ come from the germline V gene. The V end was cut by 0 bases, the J end by 5 bases, with 17 bases between. The CDR3 has 17 residues. CDR3 nucleotide sequence: TGTGCCAGCAGCCAAGAAGTGAGAGGTTCCCTCGATCAGCCCCAGCATTTT. Protein sequence: CASSQEVRGSLDQPQHF.

The V and J genes are TRBV2 and TRBJ2-7, with D unclear. CDR3 length: 11 residues. Germline CDR1 is SNHLY and CDR2 is FYNNEI. V lost 6 bases and J lost 1, with 4 bases in between. The CDR3 nucleotides are TGTGCCAGCAGCACGTCCTACGAGCAGTACTTC. This codes for CASSTSYEQYF.

The rearrangement uses TRBV29-1 and TRBJ2-1; D is unresolved. CDR3 size: 14 residues. V was cut by 4 bases and J by 3 bases, with 13 bases left in between. CDR1 and CDR2 (germline): SQVTM, ANQGSEA. CDR3 protein: CSVGSGSNYNEQFF. CDR3 DNA: TGCAGCGTTGGATCTGGTTCCAACTACAATGAGCAGTTCTTC.

This clone appeared a few times. Other nucleotide sequences from this sample produce the same CDR3. The chain is built from TRBV30 and TRBJ2-7; weak D call: TRBD2 (5 bases). Trimming removed 3 bases at V and 3 bases at J, with 6 bases between. Germline-derived CDR1 and CDR2 are GTSNPN and SVGIG (reference sequence). CDR3 size: 11 residues. Here the CDR3 reads CAWSGLYEQYF. DNA of the CDR3: TGTGCCTGGAGCGGACTCTACGAGCAGTACTTC.

This clone occurred many times. The V gene is TRBV6-5, the J gene TRBJ2-7; possible D gene TRBD1, 6 bases. The ends were cut back, 5 bases at V and 4 bases at J, with 12 bases in the middle. Germline V gene data show CDR1 as MNHEY and CDR2 as SVGAGI. The CDR3 is 13 residues long. The CDR3 sequence: CASSGGVRYEQYF. The CDR3 nucleotides read TGTGCCAGCAGTGGGGGCGTCAGATACGAGCAGTACTTC.

This clone came up many times. This rearrangement joins TRBV11-3 to TRBJ1-1, with D possibly matching TRBD1 (6 bases). The V end was cut by 6 bases, the J end by 4 bases, with 15 bases between. The CDR3 runs 14 residues. From germline, CDR1 is SGHNT and CDR2 YENEEA. The CDR3 sequence is CASSSTGYGTEAFF. DNA of the CDR3: TGTGCCAGCAGTTCTACAGGGTATGGCACTGAAGCTTTCTTT.

This chain uses TRBV4-1 with TRBJ2-1; D ambiguous. Germline V gives CDR1 MGHRA, CDR2 YSYEKL. V lost 3 bases, J lost 0 bases, and 18 bases lay in between. The CDR3 consists of 18 residues. CDR3: CASSQGFAGQSSYNEQFF. Here the CDR3 DNA reads TGCGCCAGCAGCCAGGGTTTTGCCGGGCAAAGCTCCTACAATGAGCAGTTCTTC.

This clone has only a few counts. The identical CDR3 is also encoded by other nucleotide sequences in the sample. The chain combines TRBV2 with TRBJ2-5; D remains ambiguous. Between the trimmed V and J ends, which lost 1 base and 5 bases, there was a span of 2 bases. The CDR3 totals 11 residues. Germline CDR1 SNHLY, CDR2 FYNNEI. This chain's CDR3 is CASSEEETQYF. CDR3 DNA: TGTGCCAGCAGTGAAGAGGAGACCCAGTACTTC.

In this sample, this clone turned up many times. V and J are TRBV7-9 and TRBJ1-5; 8 positions agree with TRBD1. The length of the CDR3 is 12 residues. Germline values: CDR1 SEHNR, CDR2 FQNEAQ (reference sequence). Germline trimming cut 10 bases from V and 4 bases from J; bases unmatched to any gene: 3. The CDR3 is CATGQGNQPQHF. CDR3 DNA sequence: TGTGCCACCGGACAGGGAAATCAGCCCCAGCATTTT.